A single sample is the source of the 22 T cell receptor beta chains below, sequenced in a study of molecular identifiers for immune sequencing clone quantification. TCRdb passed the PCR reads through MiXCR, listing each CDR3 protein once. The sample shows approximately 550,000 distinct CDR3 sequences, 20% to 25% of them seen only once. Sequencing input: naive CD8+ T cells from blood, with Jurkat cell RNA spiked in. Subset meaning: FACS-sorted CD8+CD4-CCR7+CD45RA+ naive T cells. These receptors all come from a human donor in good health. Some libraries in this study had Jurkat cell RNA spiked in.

The CDR3 nucleotides read TGTGCCAGCAGTTTCCTCGGACACGATCAGCCCCAGCATTTT. It specifies CASSFLGHDQPQHF. This sequence joins TRBV6-6 and TRBJ1-5; D is possibly TRBD1 (5 bases). Germline CDR1 reads MNHNY; CDR2 reads SVGAGI (reference sequence). Between the trimmed V and J ends, which lost 4 bases and 5 bases, there was a span of 12 bases. The CDR3 contains 14 residues.

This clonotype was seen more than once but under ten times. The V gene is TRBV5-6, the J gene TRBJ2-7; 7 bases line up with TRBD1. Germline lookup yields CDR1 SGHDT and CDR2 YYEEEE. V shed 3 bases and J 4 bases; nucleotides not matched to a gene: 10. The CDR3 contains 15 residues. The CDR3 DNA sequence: TGTGCCAGCAGCTCGCTGCGACAGGGTTCTTACGAGCAGTACTTC. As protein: CASSSLRQGSYEQYF.

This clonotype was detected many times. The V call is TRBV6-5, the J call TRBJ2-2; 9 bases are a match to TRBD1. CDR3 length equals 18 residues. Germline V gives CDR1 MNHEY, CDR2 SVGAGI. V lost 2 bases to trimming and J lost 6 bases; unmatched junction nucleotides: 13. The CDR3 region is CASSYKSWTGENSGELFF. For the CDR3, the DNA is TGTGCCAGCAGTTACAAATCCTGGACAGGGGAGAATTCCGGGGAGCTGTTTTTT.

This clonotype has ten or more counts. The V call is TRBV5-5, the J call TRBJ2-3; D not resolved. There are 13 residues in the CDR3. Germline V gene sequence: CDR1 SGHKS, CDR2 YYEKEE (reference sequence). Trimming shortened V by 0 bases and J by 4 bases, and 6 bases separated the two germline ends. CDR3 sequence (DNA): TGTGCCAGCAGCTTGGAACCTTCAGATACGCAGTATTTT. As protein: CASSLEPSDTQYF.

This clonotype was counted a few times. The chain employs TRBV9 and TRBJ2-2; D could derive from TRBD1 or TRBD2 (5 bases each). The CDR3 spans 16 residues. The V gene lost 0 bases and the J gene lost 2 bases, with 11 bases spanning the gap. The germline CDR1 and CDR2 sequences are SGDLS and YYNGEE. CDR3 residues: CASSVGGTANTGELFF. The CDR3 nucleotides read TGTGCCAGCAGCGTAGGAGGGACGGCAAACACCGGGGAGCTGTTTTTT.

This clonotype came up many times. The DNA of the CDR3 is TGTGCCAGCAGCTTAGTAGCGGGGGTGTCCTACGAGCAGTACTTC. Protein product: CASSLVAGVSYEQYF. The chain has TRBV7-8 and TRBJ2-7; 9 bases agree with TRBD2. With 1 base clipped from V and 1 base from J, the junction kept 2 bases outside the gene matches. The CDR3 sequence is 15 residues long. Germline V gene lookup returns CDR1 SGHVS and CDR2 FQNEAQ.

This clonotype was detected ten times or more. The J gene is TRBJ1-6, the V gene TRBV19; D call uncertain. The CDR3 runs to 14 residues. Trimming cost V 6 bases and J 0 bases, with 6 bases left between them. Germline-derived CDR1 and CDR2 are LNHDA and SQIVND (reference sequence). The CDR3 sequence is CASRKDSYNSPLHF. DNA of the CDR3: TGTGCCAGTAGAAAGGACTCCTATAATTCACCCCTCCACTTT.

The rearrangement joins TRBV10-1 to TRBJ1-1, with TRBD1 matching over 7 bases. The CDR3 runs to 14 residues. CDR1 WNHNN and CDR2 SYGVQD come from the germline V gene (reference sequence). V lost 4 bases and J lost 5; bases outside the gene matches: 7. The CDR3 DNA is TGCGCCAGCAGTGCGGGACAGAGTAATACTGAAGCTTTCTTT. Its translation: CASSAGQSNTEAFF.

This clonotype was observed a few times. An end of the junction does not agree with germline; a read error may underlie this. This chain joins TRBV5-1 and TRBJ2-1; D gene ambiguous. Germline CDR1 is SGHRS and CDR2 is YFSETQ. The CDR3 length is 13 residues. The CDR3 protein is CASSLYSHNEQFF. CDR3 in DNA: TGCGCCAGCAGCTTGTACTCCCACAATGAGCAGTTCTTC.

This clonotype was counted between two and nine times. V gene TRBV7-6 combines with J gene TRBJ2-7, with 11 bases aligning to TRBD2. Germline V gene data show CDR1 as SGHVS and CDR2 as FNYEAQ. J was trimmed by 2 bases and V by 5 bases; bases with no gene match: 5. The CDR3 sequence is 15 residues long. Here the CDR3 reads CASSPTSGGTYEQYF. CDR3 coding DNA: TGTGCCAGCAGCCCTACTAGCGGGGGAACCTACGAGCAGTACTTC.

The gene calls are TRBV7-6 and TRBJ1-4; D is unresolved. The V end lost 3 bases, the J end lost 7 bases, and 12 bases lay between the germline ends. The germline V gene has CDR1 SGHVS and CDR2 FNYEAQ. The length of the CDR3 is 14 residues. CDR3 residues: CASSLTYSPEKLFF. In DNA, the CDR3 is TGTGCCAGCAGCTTGACGTATTCTCCTGAAAAACTGTTTTTT.

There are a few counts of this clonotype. CDR3 bases: TGTGCCAGCAGCTTTGGGGGGATTATCTCCTACGAGCAGTACTTC. Translating gives CASSFGGIISYEQYF. The chain carries TRBV7-2 and TRBJ2-7; perhaps TRBD2 as D (6 bases). From germline, CDR1 is SGHTA and CDR2 FQGNSA. V was shortened by 3 bases and J by 0 bases, with 12 bases between the two germline ends. The CDR3 is 15 amino acids.

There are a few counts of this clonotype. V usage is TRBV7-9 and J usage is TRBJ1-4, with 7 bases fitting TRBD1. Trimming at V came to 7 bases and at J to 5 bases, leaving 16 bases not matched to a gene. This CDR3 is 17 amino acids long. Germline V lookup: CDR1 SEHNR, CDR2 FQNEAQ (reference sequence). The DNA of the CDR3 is TGTGCCAGCACCACATGGGCAGGGGGAGTCCCGAATGAAAAACTGTTTTTT. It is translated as CASTTWAGGVPNEKLFF.

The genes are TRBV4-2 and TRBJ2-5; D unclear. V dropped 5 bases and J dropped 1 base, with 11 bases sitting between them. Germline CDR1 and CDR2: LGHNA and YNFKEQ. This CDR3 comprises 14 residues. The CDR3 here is CASSSELGQETQYF. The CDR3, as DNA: TGTGCCAGCAGCTCGGAACTGGGCCAAGAGACCCAGTACTTC.

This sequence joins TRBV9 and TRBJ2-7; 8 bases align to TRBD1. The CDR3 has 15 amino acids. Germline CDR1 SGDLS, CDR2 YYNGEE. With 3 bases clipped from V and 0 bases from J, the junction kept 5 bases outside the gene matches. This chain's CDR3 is CASSETGADSYEQYF. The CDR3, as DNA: TGTGCCAGCAGCGAGACAGGGGCTGACTCCTACGAGCAGTACTTC.

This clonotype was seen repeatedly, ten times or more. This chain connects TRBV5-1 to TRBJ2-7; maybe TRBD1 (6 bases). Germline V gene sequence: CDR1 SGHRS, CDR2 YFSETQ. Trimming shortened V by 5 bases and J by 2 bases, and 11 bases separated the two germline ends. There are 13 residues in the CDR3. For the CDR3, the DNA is TGCGCCAGCAGGGGGGACATACCCTACGAGCAGTACTTC. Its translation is CASRGDIPYEQYF. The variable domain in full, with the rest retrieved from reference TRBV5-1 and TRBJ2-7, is KAGVTQTPRYLIKTRGQQVTLSCSPISGHRSVSWYQQTPGQGLQFLFEYFSETQRNKGNFPGRFSGRQFSNSRSEMNVSTLELGDSALYLCASRGDIPYEQYFGPGTRLTVT.

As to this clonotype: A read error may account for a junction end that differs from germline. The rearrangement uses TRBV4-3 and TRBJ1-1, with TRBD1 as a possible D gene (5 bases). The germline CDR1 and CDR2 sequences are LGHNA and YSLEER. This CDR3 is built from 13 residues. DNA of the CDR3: TGCGCCGGCAGCCTGATGAGGGGCACTGAAGCTTTCTTT. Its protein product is CAGSLMRGTEAFF.

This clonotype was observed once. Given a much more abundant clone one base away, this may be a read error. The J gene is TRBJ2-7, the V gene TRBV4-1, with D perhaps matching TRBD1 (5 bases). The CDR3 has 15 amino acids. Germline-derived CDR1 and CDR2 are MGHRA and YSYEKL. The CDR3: CAGSQEHQGTYEQYF. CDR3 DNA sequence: TGCGCCGGCAGCCAAGAGCACCAGGGTACCTACGAGCAGTACTTC.

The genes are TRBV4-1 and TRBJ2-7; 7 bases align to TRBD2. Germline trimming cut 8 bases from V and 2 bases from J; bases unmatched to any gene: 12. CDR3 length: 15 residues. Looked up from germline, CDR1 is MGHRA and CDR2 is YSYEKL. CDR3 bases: TGCGCCAGCGCCCCCGACTGGGGGGGGACCTACGAGCAGTACTTC. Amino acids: CASAPDWGGTYEQYF.

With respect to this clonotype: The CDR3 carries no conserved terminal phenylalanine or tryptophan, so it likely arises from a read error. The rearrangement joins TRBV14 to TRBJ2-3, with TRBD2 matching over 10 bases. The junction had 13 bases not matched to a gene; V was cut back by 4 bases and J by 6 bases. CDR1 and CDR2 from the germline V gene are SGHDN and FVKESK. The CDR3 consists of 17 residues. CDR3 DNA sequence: TGTGCCAGCAGCCCCCCCACTAGCGGGGCCCTTCGGGATACGCAGTATTCT. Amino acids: CASSPPTSGALRDTQYS.

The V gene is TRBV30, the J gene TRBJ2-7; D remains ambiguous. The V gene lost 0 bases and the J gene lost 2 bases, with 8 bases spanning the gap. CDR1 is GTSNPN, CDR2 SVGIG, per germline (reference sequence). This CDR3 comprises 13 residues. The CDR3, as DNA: TGTGCCTGGAGTGTCGGGCTAGCCTACGAGCAGTACTTC. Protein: CAWSVGLAYEQYF.

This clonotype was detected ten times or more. The CDR3 DNA follows: TGCGCCAGCAGCTTGGTGGGGACAGACTCACCCCTCCACTTT. This codes for CASSLVGTDSPLHF. The chain links TRBV5-1 to TRBJ1-6, with 7 nucleotides matching TRBD1. V trimming: 0 bases; J trimming: 10 bases; junction bases outside the gene matches: 4. The length of the CDR3 is 14 residues. Germline V gene sequence: CDR1 SGHRS, CDR2 YFSETQ.